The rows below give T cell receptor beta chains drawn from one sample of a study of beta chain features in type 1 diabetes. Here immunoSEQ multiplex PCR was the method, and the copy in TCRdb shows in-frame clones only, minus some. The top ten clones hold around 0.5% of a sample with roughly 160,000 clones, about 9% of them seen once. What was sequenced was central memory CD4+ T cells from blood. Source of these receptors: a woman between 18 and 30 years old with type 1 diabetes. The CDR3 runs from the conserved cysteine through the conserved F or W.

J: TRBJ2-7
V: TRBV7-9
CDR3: CASSLTQATEQYF

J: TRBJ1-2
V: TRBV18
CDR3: CASSPSGGNNYGYTF

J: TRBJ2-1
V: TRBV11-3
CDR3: CASSLTPSGHEQFF

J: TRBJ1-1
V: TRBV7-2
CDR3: CASSSQRWEAFF

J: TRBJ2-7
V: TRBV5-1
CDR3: CASSPVRTGTYEQYF

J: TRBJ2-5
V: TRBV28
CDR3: CASSLSSGRGETQYF

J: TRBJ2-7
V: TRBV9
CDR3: CASSVQGAGYEQYF

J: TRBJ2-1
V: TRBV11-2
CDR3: CASSLGSDSPAFF

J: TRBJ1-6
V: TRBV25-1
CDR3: CASSEWGTGGRSPLHF

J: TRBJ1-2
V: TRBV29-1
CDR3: CSAGQANYGYTF

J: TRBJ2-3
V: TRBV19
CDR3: CASRQLGQDTQYF

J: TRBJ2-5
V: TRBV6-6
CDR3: CASSYGRMGETQYF

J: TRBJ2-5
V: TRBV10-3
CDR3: CATSVAVETQYF

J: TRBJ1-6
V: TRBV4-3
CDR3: CASSQAYTGWNSPLHF

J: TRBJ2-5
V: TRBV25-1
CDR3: CASKSSGETQYF

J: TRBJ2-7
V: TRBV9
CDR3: CASSVGTTYEQYF

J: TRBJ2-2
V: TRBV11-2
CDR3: CASSERLAGGGGELFF

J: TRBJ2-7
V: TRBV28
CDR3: CASNQGQVSYEQYF

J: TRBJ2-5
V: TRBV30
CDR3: CAWYPAGKETQYF

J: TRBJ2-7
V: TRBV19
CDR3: CASSPWTSHHEQYF

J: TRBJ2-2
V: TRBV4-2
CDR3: CASSQEAANTGELFF

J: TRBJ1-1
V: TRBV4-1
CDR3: CASSSRTGPMNTEAFF

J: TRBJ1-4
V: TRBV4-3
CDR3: CASSQGFESEKLFF

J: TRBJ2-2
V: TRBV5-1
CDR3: CASSSNGQGNTGELFF

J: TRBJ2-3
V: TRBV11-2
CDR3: CASSLGAGTGTDTQYF

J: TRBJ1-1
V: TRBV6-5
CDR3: CASSFTGTVNTEAFF

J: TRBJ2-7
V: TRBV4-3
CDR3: CASSQPDRAYEQYF

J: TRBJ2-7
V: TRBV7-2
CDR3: CASSARQGPYEQYF

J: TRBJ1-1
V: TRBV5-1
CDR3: CASSLQGRTEAFF

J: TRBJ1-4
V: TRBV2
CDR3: CASRVDRGVEEKLFF

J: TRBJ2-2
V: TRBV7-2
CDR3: CASSRLEGPWNTGELFF

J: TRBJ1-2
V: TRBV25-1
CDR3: CASRGDWAAYGYTF

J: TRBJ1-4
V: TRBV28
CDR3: CASSWTGGEKLFF

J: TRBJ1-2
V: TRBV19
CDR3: CASSIVQDSYGYTF

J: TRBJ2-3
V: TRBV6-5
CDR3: CASSYRGTGGDTQYF

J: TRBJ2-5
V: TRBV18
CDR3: CASSPPGGAGETQYF

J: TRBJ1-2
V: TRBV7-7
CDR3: CASSPQDGYTF

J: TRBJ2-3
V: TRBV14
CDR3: CASSQVSIGTDTQYF

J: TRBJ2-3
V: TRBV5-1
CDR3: CASSSLGLAATDTQYF

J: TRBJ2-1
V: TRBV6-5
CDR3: CASRGQGAYNEQFF

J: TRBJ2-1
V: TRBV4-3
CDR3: CASSPGRGPNEQFF

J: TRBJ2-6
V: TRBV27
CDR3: CANSLMGFGANVLTF

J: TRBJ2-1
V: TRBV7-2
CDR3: CASSPGQPVHEQFF

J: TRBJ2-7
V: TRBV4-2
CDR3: CASSQDRGFYEQYF

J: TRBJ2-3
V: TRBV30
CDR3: CATGFLTDTQYF

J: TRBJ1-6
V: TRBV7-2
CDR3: CASSRQEVSPLHF

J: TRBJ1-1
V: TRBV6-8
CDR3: CASLTGSNTEAFF